One and the same sample provided the 24 T cell receptor beta chains below, sequenced in a study of molecular identifiers for immune sequencing clone quantification. In TCRdb, the PCR reads were re-called with MiXCR into one record per CDR3 protein. The data show roughly 320,000 distinct CDR3 sequences, about 21% seen once. Sequenced material: naive CD8+ T cells from blood, with Jurkat cell RNA spiked in. The subset here: FACS-sorted CD8+CD4-CCR7+CD45RA+ naive T cells. The source of these receptors is a human donor in good health. Some libraries in this study had Jurkat cell RNA spiked in.

The table lists this clonotype with many counts. The chain uses TRBV2 and TRBJ1-2; 9 nucleotides line up with TRBD1. The CDR3 is made up of 15 amino acids. V shed 7 bases and J 2 bases; nucleotides not matched to a gene: 8. Germline V gives CDR1 SNHLY, CDR2 FYNNEI. CDR3 sequence reads: CASTSTGGPNYGYTF. The CDR3 bases are TGTGCCAGCACCTCAACAGGGGGCCCCAACTATGGCTACACCTTC.

The CDR3 DNA sequence: TGCAGTGCTAGAGACCCGCCGCTTGGAAACACCATATATTTT. Protein sequence: CSARDPPLGNTIYF. This chain links TRBV20-1 with TRBJ1-3; D remains ambiguous. Trimming cost V 0 bases and J 3 bases, with 9 bases left between them. Germline V lookup: CDR1 DFQATT, CDR2 SNEGSKA (reference sequence). The CDR3 has 14 residues.

About this clonotype itself: This may be a read error, as it is one base from a much larger clone. V usage is TRBV30 and J usage is TRBJ1-2; no clear D. The CDR3 contains 11 residues. Deletions cut 5 bases from V and 4 bases from J, with 8 bases between. Looked up from germline, CDR1 is GTSNPN and CDR2 is SVGIG (reference sequence). The CDR3 region is CAWEDAYGYTF. DNA for the CDR3: TGTGCCTGGGAAGACGCCTATGGCTACACCTTC.

In the case of this clonotype: At one end the junction does not follow the germline gene, possibly because of a read error. The rearrangement uses TRBV3-1 and TRBJ2-5, with 9 bases aligning to TRBD2. This CDR3 is 18 amino acids long. Per the germline V gene, CDR1 is LGHDT and CDR2 is YNNKEL (reference sequence). DNA for the CDR3: TGTGCCAGCAGCCAAGATCGGGCTAGCGGGGCCGCGGGAGAGACCCAGTGCTTC. Its translation is CASSQDRASGAAGETQCF.

This clonotype came up a few times. The chain couples TRBV7-9 to TRBJ2-5, with D unclear. Per the germline V gene, CDR1 is SEHNR and CDR2 is FQNEAQ (reference sequence). The CDR3 consists of 13 residues. The ends were cut back, 6 bases at V and 5 bases at J, with 13 bases in the middle. The chain's CDR3 is CASSTWSAETQYF. CDR3 in DNA: TGTGCCAGCAGTACTTGGTCAGCGGAGACCCAGTACTTC.

This clonotype was recorded at least ten times. The V gene is TRBV6-2 or TRBV6-3, the J gene TRBJ2-7; D gene unclear. CDR3 length: 13 residues. The germline V and J ends were trimmed by 5 bases and 2 bases, with 10 bases remaining between them. The germline V gene encodes CDR1 MNHEY and CDR2 SVGEGT. The CDR3 sequence: CASSTHRAYEQYF. For the CDR3, the DNA is TGTGCCAGCAGTACTCACCGGGCCTACGAGCAGTACTTC.

About this clonotype: It may be a read error: a sequence one base away is much more abundant. CDR3 loop: CAIRLDPGQGAYEQYF. The DNA for the CDR3 is TGTGCCATCAGGCTCGATCCGGGACAGGGGGCTTACGAGCAGTACTTC. The chain recombines TRBV7-2 with TRBJ2-7, with 12 bases that match TRBD1. The ends lost 10 bases at V and 4 bases at J; junction bases unmatched: 14. Germline V gene data show CDR1 as SGHTA and CDR2 as FQGNSA. The CDR3 runs to 16 residues.

The V gene is TRBV24-1, the J gene TRBJ2-1; 7 bases match TRBD2. Germline V gene data show CDR1 as KGHDR and CDR2 as SFDVKD. CDR3 length equals 18 residues. V shed 0 bases, J shed 4 bases, and the junction held 11 bases outside the gene matches. The CDR3 reads CATSDLSGDQNDYNEQFF. In DNA form, the CDR3 reads TGTGCCACCAGTGATTTGAGCGGGGACCAAAATGATTACAATGAGCAGTTCTTC.

This clonotype appeared many times. The rearrangement links TRBV7-9 to TRBJ1-4; no firm D call. Germline CDR1 SEHNR, CDR2 FQNEAQ (reference sequence). The V end was cut by 5 bases, the J end by 8 bases, with 24 bases between. The CDR3 is made up of 17 amino acids. The CDR3 bases are TGTGCCAGCAGCCCACCCCGCGGGTCCCCGGGAACAGAAAAACTGTTTTTT. This translates into CASSPPRGSPGTEKLFF.

This clonotype was seen at least ten times. The CDR3 sequence: CASSPTRGQKLQETQYF. The CDR3 DNA follows: TGTGCCAGCAGCCCTACCCGAGGACAGAAACTACAAGAGACCCAGTACTTC. V is TRBV5-4 and J is TRBJ2-5, with D perhaps TRBD1 (6 bases). V was pared by 4 bases and J by 2 bases, with 21 bases between. The germline gives CDR1 SGHNT, CDR2 YYREEE (reference sequence). The CDR3 has 17 residues.

This rearrangement joins TRBV6-2 or TRBV6-3 to TRBJ2-3; D ambiguous. The CDR3 consists of 16 residues. Germline CDR1 and CDR2: MNHEY and SVGEGT. The ends were cut back, 0 bases at V and 2 bases at J, with 12 bases in the middle. For the CDR3, the DNA is TGTGCCAGCAGTTACTCGAGCCTTACCCCCACAGATACGCAGTATTTT. Protein: CASSYSSLTPTDTQYF.

This clonotype has a count of ten or more. This chain links TRBV29-1 with TRBJ1-1; maybe TRBD1 (6 bases). Trimming took 1 base from V and 1 from J, leaving 10 bases between them. The germline V gene encodes CDR1 SQVTM and CDR2 ANQGSEA. The CDR3 contains 14 residues. The CDR3 protein is CSVEVWTENTEAFF. CDR3 coding DNA: TGCAGCGTTGAAGTATGGACAGAGAACACTGAAGCTTTCTTT.

This clonotype has a count of ten or more. The chain is built from TRBV24-1 and TRBJ2-2; D may be TRBD1 or TRBD2 (6 bases each). Trimming left V 3 bases short and J 1 base short, with 20 bases between. The length of the CDR3 is 19 residues. In germline, CDR1 is KGHDR, CDR2 SFDVKD. The CDR3 DNA follows: TGTGCCACCAGTGATGCGGGACATCCCTTTAACTTGAACACCGGGGAGCTGTTTTTT. Its translation is CATSDAGHPFNLNTGELFF.

At least ten counts were recorded for this clonotype. The chain uses TRBV11-2 and TRBJ2-3; no clear D gene. The CDR3 has 14 amino acids. Germline assignment: CDR1 SGHAT and CDR2 FQNNGV. Trimming pared 1 base from V and 0 bases from J, leaving 5 bases between. CDR3 sequence reads: CASSLVTSTDTQYF. CDR3 coding DNA: TGTGCCAGCAGCTTAGTGACTAGCACAGATACGCAGTATTTT.

Regarding this clonotype: The conserved final phenylalanine or tryptophan is absent from the CDR3, which likely points to a read error. This sequence joins TRBV7-9 and TRBJ1-1; no definite D call. Germline CDR1 SEHNR, CDR2 FQNEAQ (reference sequence). CDR3 size: 16 residues. Trimming cost V 2 bases and J 1 base, with 14 bases left between them. CDR3 coding DNA: TGTGCCAGCAGCTTAAACATTGATGGCCGGAACACTGAAGCTTTCCTT. Translation gives CASSLNIDGRNTEAFL.

A word on this clonotype: At one boundary the junction diverges from the germline segment, which might be a read error. The DNA of the CDR3 is TGCGCCAACAGCTTGGCCGGGGGCATGAACACTGAAGCTTTCTTT. It translates to CANSLAGGMNTEAFF. The chain uses TRBV5-1 and TRBJ1-1; D might be TRBD1 (6 bases). CDR3 length equals 15 residues. Germline V gene lookup returns CDR1 SGHRS and CDR2 YFSETQ.

This clonotype was recorded a few times. Being one base from a much bigger clone, this may be a read error. This chain links TRBV7-9 with TRBJ2-3; 10 nucleotides align to TRBD2. CDR1 and CDR2 from the germline V gene are SEHNR and FQNEAQ (reference sequence). CDR3 length: 18 residues. CDR3 loop: CAGSSGTSAIPMTDTQYF. The CDR3 coding sequence is TGTGCCGGCAGCTCCGGGACTAGCGCAATCCCAATGACAGATACGCAGTATTTT.

The rearrangement links TRBV4-1 to TRBJ2-7; D not resolved. The CDR3 totals 15 residues. Germline V gene lookup returns CDR1 MGHRA and CDR2 YSYEKL. V shed 1 base and J shed 1 base, with 11 bases lying between them. The DNA of the CDR3 is TGCGCCAGCAGCCAAGGTTCAGACGGGTCCTACGAGCAGTACTTC. Translation: CASSQGSDGSYEQYF.

This clonotype occurred many times. The chain links TRBV7-9 to TRBJ2-1; D uncertain. V was trimmed by 5 bases and J by 8 bases, leaving 16 bases between them. From germline, CDR1 is SEHNR and CDR2 FQNEAQ (reference sequence). This CDR3 region has 14 residues. As DNA, the CDR3 is TGTGCCAGCAGCCCGAGTAGTACCTTGGATGAGCAGTTCTTC. It encodes CASSPSSTLDEQFF.

This clonotype has ten or more counts. The chain combines TRBV7-2 with TRBJ2-1; 10 nucleotides match TRBD2. CDR1 is SGHTA, CDR2 FQGNSA, per germline. CDR3 length: 15 residues. V lost 5 bases to trimming and J lost 4 bases; unmatched junction nucleotides: 5. The CDR3 bases are TGTGCCAGCAGCGTTTCTAGCGGGGGTTACAATGAGCAGTTCTTC. It is translated as CASSVSSGGYNEQFF.

The chain is built from TRBV19 and TRBJ2-1, with TRBD2 matching 9 bases. V was pared by 2 bases and J by 5 bases, with 4 bases of the junction left unmatched. This CDR3 is 15 amino acids long. Germline V CDR1 and CDR2: LNHDA, SQIVND (reference sequence). This CDR3 reads CASSISAGGDNEQFF. For the CDR3, the DNA is TGTGCCAGTAGTATATCAGCGGGGGGTGACAATGAGCAGTTCTTC.

This clonotype was seen repeatedly, ten times or more. This sequence joins TRBV5-8 and TRBJ2-7, with D possibly TRBD1 on 5 matching bases. V was cut by 5 bases and J by 0 bases, with 9 bases left in between. This CDR3 contains 13 residues. The germline V gene encodes CDR1 SGHTS and CDR2 YDEGEE. CDR3 DNA: TGTGCCAGCAGTTACGACAGCTCCTACGAGCAGTACTTC. Its translation is CASSYDSSYEQYF.

A single count supports this clonotype. A read error is likely, as this CDR3 ends without the conserved phenylalanine or tryptophan. The chain recombines TRBV19 with TRBJ2-5; 7 bases agree with TRBD1. Germline CDR1 is LNHDA and CDR2 is SQIVND (reference sequence). The CDR3 length is 16 residues. Germline trimming cut 5 bases from V and 5 bases from J; bases unmatched to any gene: 14. DNA of the CDR3: TGTGCCAGTAGTCAGGGACAGATGCTTAACAACGAGACCCAGTACTCC. It encodes CASSQGQMLNNETQYS.

There are a few counts of this clonotype. V gene TRBV28 combines with J gene TRBJ2-3; D may match TRBD1 or TRBD2 (5 bases each). CDR3 size: 10 residues. Germline CDR1 and CDR2: MDHEN and SYDVKM. Trimming stripped 11 bases from V and 7 bases from J, with 10 bases between. In DNA, the CDR3 is TGTGCCCTTGGGGGAAATACGCAGTATTTT. It encodes CALGGNTQYF.